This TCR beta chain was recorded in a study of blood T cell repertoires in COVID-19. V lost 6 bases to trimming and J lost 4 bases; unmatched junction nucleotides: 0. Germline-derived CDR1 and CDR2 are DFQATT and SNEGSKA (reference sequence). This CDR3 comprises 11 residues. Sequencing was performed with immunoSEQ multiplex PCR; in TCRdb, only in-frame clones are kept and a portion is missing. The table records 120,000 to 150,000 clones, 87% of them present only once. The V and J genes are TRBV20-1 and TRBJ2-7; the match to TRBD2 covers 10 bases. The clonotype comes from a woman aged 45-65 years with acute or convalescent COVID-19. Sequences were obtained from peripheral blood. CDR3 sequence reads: CSATSGYEQYF. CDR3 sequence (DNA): TGCAGTGCGACTAGCGGGTACGAGCAGTACTTC.